This T cell receptor beta chain appears in the sequencing data of a study of T cell responses to AZD1222 COVID-19 vaccine. This CDR3 is 14 amino acids long. The germline gives CDR1 ENHRY, CDR2 SYGVKD. Trimming removed 8 bases from V and 2 bases from J, with 16 bases in between. Sequencing used immunoSEQ multiplex PCR; TCRdb keeps in-frame clones, though not all of them. This repertoire shows 110,000 to 150,000 clones, approximately 85% found once; its top ten account for more than 7%. The TCR sequence derives from an adult in good health. The V call is TRBV10-3, the J call TRBJ2-7; unclear D gene. Sequences were derived from peripheral blood, sampled on day 0 of AZD1222 vaccination. In nucleotides, the CDR3 is TGTGCCATCTCTACCCTCGGCGGACCCTACGAGCAGTACTTC. It encodes CAISTLGGPYEQYF.